This entry describes one TCR beta chain. The sample is drawn from a study of cytomegalovirus exposure and HLA in healthy donors. The repertoire was sequenced with immunoSEQ multiplex PCR; TCRdb's copy has only in-frame clones and lacks some. The data show about 160,000 clones, around 92% seen once. Sequenced sample: PBMCs. This clonotype originated in a woman in her late teens or twenties in good health and CMV-seropositive.

CDR3 nucleotide sequence: TGTGCCAGCAGCGGGGACAGGCTTGGGAATCAGCCCCAGCATTTT. Translation: CASSGDRLGNQPQHF. This chain joins TRBV2 and TRBJ1-5; TRBD1 matches 8 bases. The CDR3 runs 15 residues. Unmatched junction bases numbered 8, after V lost 6 bases and J lost 4 bases. From germline, CDR1 is SNHLY and CDR2 FYNNEI.